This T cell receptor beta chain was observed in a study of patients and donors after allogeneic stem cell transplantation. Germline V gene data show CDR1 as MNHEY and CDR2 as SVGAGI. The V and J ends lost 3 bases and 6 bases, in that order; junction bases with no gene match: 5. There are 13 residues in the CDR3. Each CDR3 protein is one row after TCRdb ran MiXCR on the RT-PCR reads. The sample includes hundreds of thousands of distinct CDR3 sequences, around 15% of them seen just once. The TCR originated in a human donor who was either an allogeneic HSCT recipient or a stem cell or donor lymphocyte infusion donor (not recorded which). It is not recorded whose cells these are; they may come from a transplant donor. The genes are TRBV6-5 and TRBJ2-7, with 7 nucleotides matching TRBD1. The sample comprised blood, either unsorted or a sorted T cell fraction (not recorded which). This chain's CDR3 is CASSYQGDREQYF. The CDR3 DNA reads TGTGCCAGCAGTTATCAGGGGGACCGCGAGCAGTACTTC.